Here is one TCR beta chain with its context. Under the authors' procedure: How many nucleated cells were present was estimated from reference gene primer amplification. TCRdb's copy holds only in-frame clones and misses some; the assay was immunoSEQ multiplex PCR. V and J calls plus clone size are reproduced from that table; the DNA served to infer D and trimming. The data contain under 200,000 clones, roughly 84% of them singletons. The sample originates from a study of blood T cell repertoires in COVID-19. Study information: The United States, Italy and Spain were the sources of the acute and convalescent COVID-19 samples. Sources were T cells, B-cell-depleted T cells, or PBMCs; the material itself was cDNA or gDNA.

V was clipped by 0 bases and J by 7 bases; unmatched bases: 11. The V gene's germline CDR1 is SGHVS and CDR2 FNYEAQ. This CDR3 has 17 residues. In terms of age and location, participants ranged from roughly 18 to 95 years and lived in under 30 US areas. Sequenced material: PBMCs or T cells enriched from blood (not recorded which). The sequence derives from a woman between 50 and 59 years old who had recovered from COVID-19. The chain uses TRBV7-6 and TRBJ1-4; 7 nucleotides align to TRBD1. The CDR3 nucleotides read TGTGCCAGCAGCTTAGCGAGGGAGACAGGGATTGGTGAAAAACTGTTTTTT. Residues: CASSLARETGIGEKLFF. The full variable domain, completed using reference TRBV7-6 and TRBJ1-4, is GAGVSQSPRYKVTKRGQDVALRCDPISGHVSLYWYRQALGQGPEFLTYFNYEAQQDKSGLPNDRFSAERPEGSISTLTIQRTEQRDSAMYRCASSLARETGIGEKLFFGSGTQLSVL.